This T cell receptor (beta chain) was captured in a study of read filtering for tumor transcriptome and immune sequencing. Study-wide points: RNA-seq captured clonotypes less deeply and reliably than IR-seq. Approximately 77% of IR-seq clonotypes had a single read, yet these held about 3.4% of reads.

V shed 0 bases and J 14 bases; nucleotides not matched to a gene: 14. The CDR3 runs 18 residues. CDR1 and CDR2 from the germline V gene are SGHRS and YFSETQ. This clonotype was detected once. The antigen is undetermined. This library used approximately 390 ng RNA and molecular barcoded adaptors spanning alpha/delta and beta/gamma chains. One entry per CDR3 protein results from TCRdb running MiXCR on the reads. The sample has tens of thousands of distinct CDR3 sequences, over 11% seen once. V gene TRBV5-1 combines with J gene TRBJ2-1; 16 nucleotides align to TRBD2. Material for sequencing was a population of CD138-negative cells sorted from bone marrow. The TCR comes from a donor at least 40 years old with multiple myeloma. The DNA for the CDR3 is TGCGCCAGCAGCTTGGCAGGGACTAGCGGGAGGGCCAGGAGTTCCAAGTTCTTC. Its translation: CASSLAGTSGRARSSKFF.